The 17 T cell receptor beta chains below all came from one sample that was sequenced in a study of cytomegalovirus exposure and HLA in healthy donors (dated by TCRdb to between 2016 and 2019). The library was produced with the immunoSEQ multiplex PCR assay. TCRdb mirrors the immuneACCESS table, restricted to in-frame sequences. Some clones are absent from its copies; in checked studies, under half trace to an unresolved V gene, and the reason for the others is unknown. The sample table lists 100,000 to 150,000 clones, roughly 93% of them with a count of one. The ten largest clones capture roughly 1.2% of the sample. The specimen sequenced was PBMCs. These receptor sequences come from a woman under 30 in good health and CMV-seronegative.

This chain joins TRBV14 and TRBJ2-5; perhaps TRBD2 as D (6 bases). The CDR3 covers 14 residues. The germline V and J ends were trimmed by 3 bases and 5 bases, with 13 bases remaining between them. Germline V lookup: CDR1 SGHDN, CDR2 FVKESK. CDR3 nucleotides: TGTGCCAGCAGCCACATACTAGCTGGGGAGACCCAGTACTTC. Amino acid sequence: CASSHILAGETQYF.

The chain carries TRBV5-1 and TRBJ1-2; TRBD1 matches at 8 bases. With 4 bases clipped from V and 1 base from J, the junction kept 9 bases outside the gene matches. Germline loops: CDR1 SGHRS, CDR2 YFSETQ. The CDR3 has 16 residues. The DNA of the CDR3 is TGCGCCAGCAGCGCCGGACAGGGCTTCGATAACTATGGCTACACCTTC. Its protein is CASSAGQGFDNYGYTF.

The chain employs TRBV2 and TRBJ1-4; 7 bases align to TRBD1. Germline values: CDR1 SNHLY, CDR2 FYNNEI. The CDR3 sequence is 12 residues long. Unmatched junction bases numbered 5, after V lost 9 bases and J lost 7 bases. This CDR3 is CASRGRGEKLFF. CDR3 in DNA: TGTGCCAGTAGGGGGCGGGGTGAAAAACTGTTTTTT.

V gene TRBV19 combines with J gene TRBJ1-1; D perhaps matches TRBD1 (6 bases). V was clipped by 7 bases and J by 4 bases, with 19 bases between them. Germline CDR1 is LNHDA and CDR2 is SQIVND (reference sequence). This CDR3 spans 15 amino acids. CDR3 sequence (DNA): TGTGCCAGTATTCCCGGGACAACTGGGGGCACTGAAGCTTTCTTT. Protein sequence: CASIPGTTGGTEAFF.

The chain joins TRBV19 to TRBJ2-5; D is undetermined. CDR3 size: 14 residues. V dropped 3 bases and J dropped 5 bases, with 13 bases sitting between them. Germline CDR1 is LNHDA and CDR2 is SQIVND (reference sequence). CDR3 sequence (DNA): TGTGCCAGTAGTATGATGTTTCCGAGCGAGACCCAGTACTTC. This encodes CASSMMFPSETQYF. Based on the CDR3 plus reference TRBV19 and TRBJ2-5, the full variable domain is DGGITQSPKYLFRKEGQNVTLSCEQNLNHDAMYWYRQDPGQGLRLIYYSQIVNDFQKGDIAEGYSVSREKKESFPLTVTSAQKNPTAFYLCASSMMFPSETQYFGPGTRLLVL.

The chain uses TRBV7-3 and TRBJ1-5; D might be TRBD1 (5 bases). The V end was cut by 7 bases, the J end by 6 bases, with 13 bases between. The CDR3 extends over 13 amino acids. CDR1 and CDR2 (germline): SGHTA, FQGTGA. Here the CDR3 reads CASTLQGGQPQHF. The CDR3 bases are TGTGCCAGCACCCTTCAGGGTGGTCAGCCCCAGCATTTT.

The chain is built from TRBV6-1 and TRBJ2-3, with a possible D match to TRBD2 (6 bases). The ends were cut back, 0 bases at V and 2 bases at J, with 18 bases in the middle. The CDR3 has 18 residues. CDR1 is MNHNS and CDR2 is SASEGT in the germline V gene. The CDR3 nucleotides read TGTGCCAGCAGTGAAGCCAGCGCTAGCGAAATGTCCACAGATACGCAGTATTTT. As protein: CASSEASASEMSTDTQYF.

V usage is TRBV28 and J usage is TRBJ2-7, with TRBD1 as a possible D gene (6 bases). V lost 6 bases to trimming and J lost 2 bases, with 14 bases between them. CDR3 length: 14 amino acids. Germline lookup yields CDR1 MDHEN and CDR2 SYDVKM. The CDR3 sequence is CASSSGQHPYEQYF. In DNA form, the CDR3 reads TGTGCCAGCAGCTCTGGACAGCACCCCTACGAGCAGTACTTC.

The CDR3 nucleotides are TGCGCCAGCAGCCTTGAGGTAGTCGCGGATACGCAGTATTTT. Translated: CASSLEVVADTQYF. This rearrangement joins TRBV4-1 to TRBJ2-3; no definite D call. The CDR3 has 14 residues. CDR1 is MGHRA, CDR2 YSYEKL, per germline. Trimming cost V 4 bases and J 6 bases, with 14 bases left between them.

The chain is built from TRBV7-9 and TRBJ2-2, with D unresolved. Germline CDR1 SEHNR, CDR2 FQNEAQ (reference sequence). The CDR3 totals 15 residues. V shed 3 bases and J shed 6 bases, with 14 bases lying between them. CDR3 region: CASSFTVPRSGELFF. The CDR3 DNA reads as TGTGCCAGCAGCTTTACTGTACCGAGATCCGGGGAGCTGTTTTTT.

The V gene is TRBV30, the J gene TRBJ1-1; D call uncertain. The CDR3 is 12 amino acids. Germline CDR1 and CDR2: GTSNPN and SVGIG (reference sequence). The V end was cut by 2 bases, the J end by 6 bases, with 10 bases between. The CDR3 coding sequence is TGTGCCTGGAGTTTAACTGACTCTGAAGCTTTCTTT. As protein: CAWSLTDSEAFF.

This clone appeared a single time. This chain links TRBV6-1 with TRBJ1-2; possibly TRBD1 for D (6 bases). Germline V CDR1 and CDR2: MNHNS, SASEGT. The CDR3 is 13 amino acids. The ends were cut back, 7 bases at V and 4 bases at J, with 13 bases in the middle. The DNA for the CDR3 is TGTGCCAGCACCACGACAGGTCCCTATGGCTACACCTTC. Residues: CASTTTGPYGYTF.

V gene TRBV7-6 combines with J gene TRBJ2-1, with a tentative D call TRBD1 (5 bases). CDR1 and CDR2 (germline): SGHVS, FNYEAQ. This CDR3 is built from 14 residues. V shed 7 bases and J shed 10 bases, with 20 bases lying between them. CDR3 in amino acids: CASTPMEGEQEQFF. The CDR3 DNA reads as TGTGCCAGCACCCCGATGGAAGGGGAACAGGAGCAGTTCTTC. The full variable domain, rest sourced from reference TRBV7-6 and TRBJ2-1, is GAGVSQSPRYKVTKRGQDVALRCDPISGHVSLYWYRQALGQGPEFLTYFNYEAQQDKSGLPNDRFSAERPEGSISTLTIQRTEQRDSAMYRCASTPMEGEQEQFFGPGTRLTVL.

The genes are TRBV9 and TRBJ1-1; D is perhaps TRBD1 (5 bases). The V and J ends lost 3 bases and 11 bases respectively, with 20 bases between them. The CDR3 is made up of 14 amino acids. Germline V CDR1 and CDR2: SGDLS, YYNGEE. This chain's CDR3 is CASSAKTETFGAFF. CDR3 nucleotides: TGTGCCAGCAGCGCCAAGACAGAAACCTTTGGGGCTTTCTTT.

The chain employs TRBV14 and TRBJ1-1; 7 bases fit TRBD1. The CDR3 is 14 residues long. Germline V CDR1 and CDR2: SGHDN, FVKESK. The V gene end was trimmed by 3 bases and the J gene end by 8 bases; junction bases not matched to a gene: 9. CDR3 amino acids: CASSQETGLREAFF. The CDR3 DNA sequence: TGTGCCAGCAGCCAGGAGACAGGGCTGAGGGAAGCTTTCTTT.

The J gene is TRBJ2-2, the V gene TRBV6-5; D may be TRBD2 (6 bases). V lost 0 bases and J 0 bases, leaving 8 bases between the germline ends. The CDR3 covers 16 residues. Per the germline V gene, CDR1 is MNHEY and CDR2 is SVGAGI. The CDR3 nucleotides are TGTGCCAGCAGTTACTCCGGGAGCGCGAACACCGGGGAGCTGTTTTTT. Translation: CASSYSGSANTGELFF.

A single count supports this clone. The chain carries TRBV6-6 and TRBJ1-3, with D unclear. Germline V gives CDR1 MNHNY, CDR2 SVGAGI (reference sequence). The CDR3 loop spans 12 amino acids. Trimming shortened V by 4 bases and J by 4 bases, and 5 bases separated the two germline ends. The CDR3 loop is CASSSQGNTIYF. CDR3 DNA: TGTGCCAGCAGTTCACAGGGAAACACCATATATTTT.